One and the same sample provided the 14 T cell receptor beta chains below, sequenced in a study of tissue T cells after allogeneic stem cell transplantation. Profiling relied on immunoSEQ multiplex PCR, and the TCRdb table lists in-frame clones only, not all of them. The sample carries some 10,000 clones, 60% to 80% recorded once. The starting material was tissue from the stomach, obtained at autopsy. Receptors were obtained from a male donor at least 60 years old with lung cancer.

J is TRBJ2-7 and V is TRBV18, with TRBD1 identical over 8 bases. The germline CDR1 and CDR2 sequences are KGHSH and LQKENI. J gave up 5 bases and V 3 bases, and 9 bases lay outside the gene matches. The CDR3 has 15 residues. In DNA form, the CDR3 reads TGTGCCAGCTCACCCCGCAGGGGGCGAGGCGACGAGCAGTACTTC. It codes for CASSPRRGRGDEQYF.

This chain uses TRBV5-8 with TRBJ1-1, with D uncertain. CDR3 length equals 14 residues. The V and J ends lost 0 bases and 1 base respectively, with 7 bases between them. Germline V gives CDR1 SGHTS, CDR2 YDEGEE. This CDR3 reads CASSLGRRNTEAFF. In nucleotides, the CDR3 is TGTGCCAGCAGCTTGGGACGCCGGAACACTGAAGCTTTCTTT.

V is TRBV19 and J is TRBJ2-7; D unresolved. Trimming removed 0 bases from V and 6 bases from J, with 12 bases in between. The germline CDR1 and CDR2 sequences are LNHDA and SQIVND (reference sequence). The CDR3 is made up of 14 amino acids. DNA for the CDR3: TGTGCCAGTAGTATAGATACTGTCCGGAGCGAGCAGTACTTC. Translated, it gives CASSIDTVRSEQYF. Supplemented by reference TRBV19 and TRBJ2-7, the full variable domain reads DGGITQSPKYLFRKEGQNVTLSCEQNLNHDAMYWYRQDPGQGLRLIYYSQIVNDFQKGDIAEGYSVSREKKESFPLTVTSAQKNPTAFYLCASSIDTVRSEQYFGPGTRLTVT.

This sequence joins TRBV4-2 and TRBJ2-7, with 7 bases that match TRBD2. V lost 0 bases, J lost 2 bases, and 7 bases stayed unmatched. CDR1 and CDR2 from the germline V gene are LGHNA and YNFKEQ. The CDR3 totals 16 residues. The CDR3 DNA reads TGTGCCAGCAGCCAAGATGACGCTAGCGGTACCTACGAGCAGTACTTC. Its protein is CASSQDDASGTYEQYF.

The chain links TRBV29-1 to TRBJ2-7; 11 bases agree with TRBD2. This CDR3 has 14 amino acids. Per the germline V gene, CDR1 is SQVTM and CDR2 is ANQGSEA. The V segment lost 4 bases and the J segment 6 bases; nucleotides outside the gene matches: 8. The CDR3 DNA sequence: TGCAGCGTTGGTTTAGCGGGAGGGTCGTCCGAGCAGTACTTC. Protein product: CSVGLAGGSSEQYF.

The rearrangement joins TRBV6-2 or TRBV6-3 to TRBJ1-3, with D perhaps TRBD1 (5 bases). Germline lookup yields CDR1 MNHEY and CDR2 SVGEGT. The CDR3 is 16 residues long. The ends were cut back, 0 bases at V and 0 bases at J, with 9 bases in the middle. The CDR3 protein is CASSYSGPGSGNTIYF. Here the CDR3 DNA reads TGTGCCAGCAGTTACTCGGGGCCGGGCTCTGGAAACACCATATATTTT.

In its sample, this clone was seen a few times. This chain links TRBV5-1 with TRBJ2-2, with D perhaps matching TRBD1 (5 bases). This CDR3 contains 14 residues. The V end was cut by 1 base, the J end by 1 base, with 5 bases between. Germline assignment: CDR1 SGHRS and CDR2 YFSETQ. DNA for the CDR3: TGCGCCAGCAGCTTGACAGGGAACACCGGGGAGCTGTTTTTT. This translates into CASSLTGNTGELFF.

The chain carries TRBV7-2 and TRBJ1-2, with a possible D match to TRBD1 (5 bases). This CDR3 is 14 amino acids long. Per the germline V gene, CDR1 is SGHTA and CDR2 is FQGNSA. Trimming took 5 bases from V and 4 from J, leaving 14 bases between them. CDR3 bases: TGTGCCAGCAGCCCAGCCGGGACCCCCTATGGCTACACCTTC. This gives the protein CASSPAGTPYGYTF.

The V and J genes are TRBV27 and TRBJ1-1; D may be TRBD1 (5 bases). The CDR3 is 15 amino acids. Germline lookup yields CDR1 MNHEY and CDR2 SMNVEV (reference sequence). The V gene lost 0 bases and the J gene lost 0 bases, with 8 bases spanning the gap. This chain's CDR3 is CASSLSGGLNTEAFF. DNA for the CDR3: TGTGCCAGCAGTTTATCGGGGGGATTGAACACTGAAGCTTTCTTT.

The rearrangement links TRBV4-3 to TRBJ1-5; D gene unclear. The CDR3 length is 17 residues. The germline gives CDR1 LGHNA, CDR2 YSLEER. Trimming removed 1 base from V and 1 base from J, with 14 bases in between. This CDR3 is CASSQGSQGRSNQPQHF. CDR3 nucleotides: TGCGCCAGCAGCCAAGGTAGTCAAGGCCGCAGCAATCAGCCCCAGCATTTT.

The rearrangement uses TRBV6-5 and TRBJ2-4; D is perhaps TRBD2 (7 bases). This CDR3 is 13 amino acids long. Germline CDR1 is MNHEY and CDR2 is SVGAGI. The V end lost 5 bases, the J end lost 7 bases, and 12 bases lay between the germline ends. CDR3 DNA: TGTGCCAGCAGTCGTAGGGGGGGGAACATTCAGTACTTC. This codes for CASSRRGGNIQYF.

The CDR3 DNA follows: TGTGCCAGCAGCGAAAATAATCTGAACACTGAAGCTTTCTTT. It codes for CASSENNLNTEAFF. The rearrangement links TRBV9 to TRBJ1-1; D is ambiguous. CDR1 and CDR2 from the germline V gene are SGDLS and YYNGEE. The CDR3 has 14 amino acids. V dropped 3 bases and J dropped 0 bases, with 9 bases sitting between them.

Only one count was recorded for this clone. The rearrangement joins TRBV4-3 to TRBJ2-6; possible D gene TRBD2, 6 bases. V was trimmed by 4 bases and J by 4 bases, leaving 11 bases between them. This CDR3 spans 15 amino acids. Per germline, CDR1 LGHNA and CDR2 YSLEER. CDR3 sequence (DNA): TGCGCCAGCAGCCTATCGGGGGACGGGGCCAACGTCCTGACTTTC. Translation: CASSLSGDGANVLTF.

The rearrangement uses TRBV9 and TRBJ2-5; D is unresolved. The CDR3 consists of 14 residues. V lost 3 bases and J 2 bases, leaving 11 bases between the germline ends. CDR1 is SGDLS, CDR2 YYNGEE, per germline. CDR3 residues: CASSADWGQETQYF. CDR3 DNA: TGTGCCAGCAGCGCCGACTGGGGACAAGAGACCCAGTACTTC. Combining the CDR3 with reference TRBV9 and TRBJ2-5 gives the whole variable domain DSGVTQTPKHLITATGQRVTLRCSPRSGDLSVYWYQQSLDQGLQFLIQYYNGEERAKGNILERFSAQQFPDLHSELNLSSLELGDSALYFCASSADWGQETQYFGPGTRLLVL.